One sample yielded the 7 T cell receptor beta chains listed below, sequenced in a study of blood T cell repertoires in COVID-19. Sequencing used immunoSEQ multiplex PCR; TCRdb keeps in-frame clones, though not all of them. Of around 110,000 clones in the sample, about 80% were seen once. The specimen sequenced was peripheral blood. The receptors shown here come from a man in his 70s with active or convalescent COVID-19.

The chain combines TRBV28 with TRBJ2-7; no clear D gene. The CDR3 contains 12 residues. Trimming shortened V by 6 bases and J by 3 bases, and 9 bases separated the two germline ends. Looked up from germline, CDR1 is MDHEN and CDR2 is SYDVKM. This chain's CDR3 is CASRLPGYEQYF. CDR3 sequence (DNA): TGTGCCAGCAGGCTACCAGGCTACGAGCAGTACTTC.

This chain uses TRBV3-1 (or the pseudogene TRBV3-2) with TRBJ2-1; TRBD1 aligns across 9 bases. The CDR3 runs to 17 residues. J lost 1 base, V lost 4 bases, and 8 bases had no gene match. CDR1 is LGHDT, CDR2 YNNKEL, per germline (reference sequence). The CDR3 coding sequence is TGTGCCAGCAGCCCCGGGACAGGGTCGGCTTCCTACAATGAGCAGTTCTTC. Its translation: CASSPGTGSASYNEQFF.

This clone showed up just a few times. This chain connects TRBV5-1 to TRBJ2-7; 9 bases fit TRBD2. This CDR3 region has 15 residues. J was trimmed by 7 bases and V by 8 bases; bases with no gene match: 16. The germline gives CDR1 SGHRS, CDR2 YFSETQ. The CDR3 DNA sequence: TGCGCCAGTGCCGCCGGTGGGACTAGCAGGGAAGAGCAGTACTTC. Its protein product is CASAAGGTSREEQYF.

This clone was found a few times. The V call is TRBV15, the J call TRBJ2-7; 8 bases align to TRBD1. CDR3 length equals 17 residues. Trimming took 1 base from V and 5 from J; bases not matched to a gene: 13. CDR1 and CDR2 (germline): LNHNV, YYDKDF (reference sequence). CDR3 in amino acids: CATSRGRRSDRAHEQYF. The CDR3 DNA follows: TGTGCCACCAGCAGAGGTAGGAGGTCGGACAGGGCCCACGAGCAGTACTTC.

In its sample, this clone was seen a few times. CDR3 sequence reads: CAWSVSAGGRTQYF. The CDR3 DNA is TGTGCCTGGAGTGTATCAGCGGGGGGGCGTACGCAGTATTTT. V and J are TRBV30 and TRBJ2-3; 10 bases match TRBD2. This CDR3 region has 14 residues. The V gene's germline CDR1 is GTSNPN and CDR2 SVGIG (reference sequence). Germline trimming cut 0 bases from V and 8 bases from J; bases unmatched to any gene: 5.

The gene calls are TRBV5-1 and TRBJ1-5; 8 positions agree with TRBD1. After removal of 4 bases from V and 3 bases from J, the junction contained 6 bases not matched to a gene. Per the germline V gene, CDR1 is SGHRS and CDR2 is YFSETQ. The CDR3 totals 15 residues. DNA of the CDR3: TGCGCCAGCAGCACAGGGACAGGAGTCAATCAGCCCCAGCATTTT. Translating it yields CASSTGTGVNQPQHF. Full variable domain (remainder filled in from reference TRBV5-1 and TRBJ1-5): KAGVTQTPRYLIKTRGQQVTLSCSPISGHRSVSWYQQTPGQGLQFLFEYFSETQRNKGNFPGRFSGRQFSNSRSEMNVSTLELGDSALYLCASSTGTGVNQPQHFGDGTRLSIL.

This chain uses TRBV10-3 with TRBJ2-3, with 7 bases identical to TRBD1. Germline V CDR1 and CDR2: ENHRY, SYGVKD. The J segment lost 3 bases and the V segment lost 5 bases, leaving 5 bases of the junction unmatched. CDR3 length equals 14 residues. In DNA, the CDR3 is TGTGCCATCAGTCTATGGACAGGTACAGATACGCAGTATTTT. Amino acids: CAISLWTGTDTQYF.